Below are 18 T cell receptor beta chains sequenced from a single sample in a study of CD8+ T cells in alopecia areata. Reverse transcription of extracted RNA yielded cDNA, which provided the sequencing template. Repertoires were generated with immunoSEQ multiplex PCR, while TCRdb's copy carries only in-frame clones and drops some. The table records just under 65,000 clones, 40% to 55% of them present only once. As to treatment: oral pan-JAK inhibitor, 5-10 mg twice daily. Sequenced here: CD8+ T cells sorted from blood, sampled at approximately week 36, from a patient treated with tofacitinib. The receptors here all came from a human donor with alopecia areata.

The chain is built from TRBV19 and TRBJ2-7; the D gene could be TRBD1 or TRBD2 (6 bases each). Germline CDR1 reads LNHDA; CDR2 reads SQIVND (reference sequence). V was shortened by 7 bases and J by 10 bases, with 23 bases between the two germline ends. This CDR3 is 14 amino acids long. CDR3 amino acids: CASTPEGGRTGQYF. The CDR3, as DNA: TGTGCCAGTACCCCAGAGGGGGGACGGACGGGACAGTACTTC.

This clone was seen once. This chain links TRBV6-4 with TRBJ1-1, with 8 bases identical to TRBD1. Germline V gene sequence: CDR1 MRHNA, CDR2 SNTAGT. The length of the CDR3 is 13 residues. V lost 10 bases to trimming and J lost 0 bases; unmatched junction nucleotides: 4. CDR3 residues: CATRTGMNTEAFF. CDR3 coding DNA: TGTGCCACCCGGACAGGGATGAACACTGAAGCTTTCTTT.

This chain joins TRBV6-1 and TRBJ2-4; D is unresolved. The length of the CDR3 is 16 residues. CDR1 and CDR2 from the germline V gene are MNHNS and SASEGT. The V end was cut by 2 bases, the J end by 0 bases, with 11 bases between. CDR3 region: CASSESSLLAKNIQYF. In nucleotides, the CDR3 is TGTGCCAGCAGTGAATCGTCACTACTAGCCAAAAACATTCAGTACTTC.

In DNA, the CDR3 is TGTGCCAGCAGTGAACGGGGTGAGGAGACTGAAGCTTTCTTT. Translation: CASSERGEETEAFF. This chain joins TRBV6-4 and TRBJ1-1; D gene unclear. Germline CDR1 and CDR2: MRHNA and SNTAGT. The V gene lost 3 bases and the J gene lost 5 bases, with 13 bases spanning the gap. This CDR3 has 14 amino acids.

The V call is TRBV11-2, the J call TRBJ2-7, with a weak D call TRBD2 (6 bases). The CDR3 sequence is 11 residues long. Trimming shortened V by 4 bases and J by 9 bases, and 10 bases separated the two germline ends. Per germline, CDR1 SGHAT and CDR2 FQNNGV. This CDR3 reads CASSSQGGQYF. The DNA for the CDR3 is TGTGCCAGCAGCTCTCAGGGAGGGCAGTACTTC.

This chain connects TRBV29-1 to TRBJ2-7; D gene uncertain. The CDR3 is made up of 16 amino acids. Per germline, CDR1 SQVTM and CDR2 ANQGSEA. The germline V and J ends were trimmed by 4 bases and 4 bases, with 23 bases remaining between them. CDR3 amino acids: CSVAQTLTTETYEQYF. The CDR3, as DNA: TGCAGCGTTGCCCAGACCTTAACTACCGAAACTTACGAGCAGTACTTC.

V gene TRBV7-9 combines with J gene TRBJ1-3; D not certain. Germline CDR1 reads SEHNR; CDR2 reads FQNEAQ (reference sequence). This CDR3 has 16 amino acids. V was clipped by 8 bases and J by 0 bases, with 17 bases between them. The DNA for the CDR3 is TGTGCCAGCCGCAGCGGAATTCCTCTCTCTGGAAACACCATATATTTT. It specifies CASRSGIPLSGNTIYF.

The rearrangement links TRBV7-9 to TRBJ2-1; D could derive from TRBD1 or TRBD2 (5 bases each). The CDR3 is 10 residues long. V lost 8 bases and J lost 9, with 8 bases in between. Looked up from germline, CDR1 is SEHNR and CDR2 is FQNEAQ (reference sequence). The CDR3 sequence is CASAGGEQFF. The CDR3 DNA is TGTGCCAGCGCTGGGGGTGAGCAGTTCTTC.

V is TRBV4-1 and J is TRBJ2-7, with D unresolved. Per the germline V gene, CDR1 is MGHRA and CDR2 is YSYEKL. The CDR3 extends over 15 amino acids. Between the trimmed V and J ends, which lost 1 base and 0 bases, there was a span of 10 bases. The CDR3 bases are TGCGCCAGCAGCCAAGGGAGTGGATCCTCCTACGAGCAGTACTTC. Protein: CASSQGSGSSYEQYF.

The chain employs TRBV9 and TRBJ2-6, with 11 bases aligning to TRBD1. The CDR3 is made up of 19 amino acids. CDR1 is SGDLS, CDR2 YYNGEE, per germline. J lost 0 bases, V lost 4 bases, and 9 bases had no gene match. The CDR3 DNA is TGTGCCAGCAGCAAGGGACAGGGGGTCATTTACTCTGGGGCCAACGTCCTGACTTTC. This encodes CASSKGQGVIYSGANVLTF.

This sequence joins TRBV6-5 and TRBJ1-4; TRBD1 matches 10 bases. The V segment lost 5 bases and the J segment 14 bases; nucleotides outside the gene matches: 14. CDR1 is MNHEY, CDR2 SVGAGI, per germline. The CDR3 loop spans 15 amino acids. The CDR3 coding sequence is TGTGCCAGCAGTGCCGGGACAGGGGCTACATGGGTGCTGTTTTTT. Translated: CASSAGTGATWVLFF.

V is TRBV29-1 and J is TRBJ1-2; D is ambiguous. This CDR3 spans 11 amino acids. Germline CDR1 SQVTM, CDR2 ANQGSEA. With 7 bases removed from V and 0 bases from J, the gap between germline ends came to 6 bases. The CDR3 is CSGISNYGYTF. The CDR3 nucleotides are TGCAGCGGCATTTCTAACTATGGCTACACCTTC.

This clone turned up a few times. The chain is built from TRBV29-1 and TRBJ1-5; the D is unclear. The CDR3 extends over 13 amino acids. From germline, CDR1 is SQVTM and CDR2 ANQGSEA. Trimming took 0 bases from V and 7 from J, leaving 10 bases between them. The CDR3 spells CSVEEEEGQPQHF. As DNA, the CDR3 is TGCAGCGTTGAAGAGGAGGAAGGGCAGCCCCAGCATTTT.

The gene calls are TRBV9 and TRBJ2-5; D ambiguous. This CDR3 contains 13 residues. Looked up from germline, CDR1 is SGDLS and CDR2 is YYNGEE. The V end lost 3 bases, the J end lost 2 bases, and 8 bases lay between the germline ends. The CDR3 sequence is CASSGAEQETQYF. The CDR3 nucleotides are TGTGCCAGCAGCGGTGCCGAACAAGAGACCCAGTACTTC. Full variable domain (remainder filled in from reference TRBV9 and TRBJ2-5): DSGVTQTPKHLITATGQRVTLRCSPRSGDLSVYWYQQSLDQGLQFLIQYYNGEERAKGNILERFSAQQFPDLHSELNLSSLELGDSALYFCASSGAEQETQYFGPGTRLLVL.

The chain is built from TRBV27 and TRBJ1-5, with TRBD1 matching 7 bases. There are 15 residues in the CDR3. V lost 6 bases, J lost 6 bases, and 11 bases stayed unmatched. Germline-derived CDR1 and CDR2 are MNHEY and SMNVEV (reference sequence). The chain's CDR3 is CASSRQGATTQPQHF. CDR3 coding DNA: TGTGCCAGCAGCAGACAGGGAGCCACGACTCAGCCCCAGCATTTT.

The CDR3 region has the DNA TGCGCCAGCAGCACCCTTAGGGGCCGCGATGAGCAGTTCTTC. Translation gives CASSTLRGRDEQFF. The gene calls are TRBV5-1 and TRBJ2-1; TRBD1 might be the D (5 bases). With 4 bases removed from V and 8 bases from J, the gap between germline ends came to 16 bases. CDR3 length: 14 residues. CDR1 and CDR2 from the germline V gene are SGHRS and YFSETQ.

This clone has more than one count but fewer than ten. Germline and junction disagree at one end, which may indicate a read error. In nucleotides, the CDR3 is TGCAGCGTCGAAGACGGCTTAGCGGGAGATTCCTATGAGCAGTTCTTC. Translated: CSVEDGLAGDSYEQFF. The chain joins TRBV29-1 to TRBJ2-1, with 9 bases that match TRBD2. This CDR3 contains 16 residues. Germline lookup yields CDR1 SQVTM and CDR2 ANQGSEA.

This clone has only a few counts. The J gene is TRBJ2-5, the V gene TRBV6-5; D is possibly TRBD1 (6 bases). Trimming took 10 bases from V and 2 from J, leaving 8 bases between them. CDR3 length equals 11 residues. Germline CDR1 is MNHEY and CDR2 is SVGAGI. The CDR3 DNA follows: TGTGCCACAGGGGTACAAGAGACCCAGTACTTC. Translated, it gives CATGVQETQYF.